The next 3 T cell receptor beta chains were all read from a single sample in a study of shared clonotypes between healthy human individuals. Generated by immunoSEQ multiplex PCR, the TCRdb table keeps only in-frame clones and is missing some. In the table there are 400,000 or so clones, 90% to 98% of which are singletons. The source material was memory CD8+ T cells sorted from blood. Sample subset: CD45RO+ cells pooled with CCR7-negative TemRA cells. These receptors were collected from a man aged 25-40 years in good health.

CDR3 sequence reads: CASSTWTGDTGELFF. DNA of the CDR3: TGTGCCAGCTCCACCTGGACAGGGGATACCGGGGAGCTGTTTTTT. The chain links TRBV18 to TRBJ2-2, with 9 bases fitting TRBD1. The CDR3 extends over 15 amino acids. Germline CDR1 KGHSH, CDR2 LQKENI. V was clipped by 6 bases and J by 5 bases; unmatched bases: 7. The full variable domain, its missing parts supplied by reference TRBV18 and TRBJ2-2, is NAGVMQNPRHLVRRRGQEARLRCSPMKGHSHVYWYRQLPEEGLKFMVYLQKENIIDESGMPKERFSAEFPKEGPSILRIQQVVRGDSAAYFCASSTWTGDTGELFFGEGSRLTVL.

The chain employs TRBV19 and TRBJ1-4; no reliable D call. The germline V gene has CDR1 LNHDA and CDR2 SQIVND (reference sequence). Trimming left V 5 bases short and J 8 bases short, with 9 bases between. The length of the CDR3 is 12 residues. For the CDR3, the DNA is TGTGCCAGTAGTCCTCGATCAGAAAAACTGTTTTTT. This sequence encodes CASSPRSEKLFF.

The CDR3 protein is CASSLAGGKKDTQYF. The CDR3 DNA reads TGTGCCAGCAGCTTAGCGGGGGGGAAGAAAGATACGCAGTATTTT. V gene TRBV7-9 combines with J gene TRBJ2-3; 7 bases fit TRBD2. CDR1 is SEHNR and CDR2 is FQNEAQ in the germline V gene (reference sequence). V lost 0 bases, J lost 5 bases, and 5 bases stayed unmatched. This CDR3 is built from 15 residues.